This TCR beta chain was sequenced during a study of T cells in Graves' hyperthyroidism and ophthalmopathy. The germline V gene has CDR1 MGHRA and CDR2 YSYEKL. The CDR3 totals 17 residues. Trimming stripped 3 bases from V and 0 bases from J, with 18 bases between. This clonotype appeared many times. TCR beta CDR3 regions were amplified from RNA transcripts. TCR CDR3 regions were first amplified by RT-PCR with HTBI primers. Each CDR3 protein gets one entry after TCRdb re-called the multiplex PCR reads with MiXCR. The data contain some 560,000 distinct CDR3 sequences, approximately 15% of them seen just once; the ten biggest clones take up around 13%.

The sequence derives from a middle-aged woman with Graves' hyperthyroidism. The chain recombines TRBV4-1 with TRBJ2-7; possibly TRBD2 for D (5 bases). The material sequenced was blood. CDR3 loop: CASSQFNSVRLSYEQYF. In DNA, the CDR3 is TGCGCCAGCAGCCAGTTCAATAGCGTCCGTCTCTCCTACGAGCAGTACTTC.